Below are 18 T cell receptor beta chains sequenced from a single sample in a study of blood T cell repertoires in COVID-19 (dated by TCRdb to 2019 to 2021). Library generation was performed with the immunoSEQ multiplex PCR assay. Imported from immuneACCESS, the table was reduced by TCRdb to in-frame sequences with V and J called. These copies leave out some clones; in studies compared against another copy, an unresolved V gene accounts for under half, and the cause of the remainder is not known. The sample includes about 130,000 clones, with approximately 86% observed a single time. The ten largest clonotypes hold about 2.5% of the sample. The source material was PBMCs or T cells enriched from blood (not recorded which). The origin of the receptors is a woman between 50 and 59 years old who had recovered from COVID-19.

The CDR3 loop reads CASSGGDRGRTEAFF. The CDR3 DNA sequence: TGTGCCAGCAGCGGAGGGGACAGGGGGCGAACTGAAGCTTTCTTT. The chain uses TRBV11-3 and TRBJ1-1, with TRBD1 matching over 12 bases. This CDR3 comprises 15 residues. Looked up from germline, CDR1 is SGHNT and CDR2 is YENEEA. V was clipped by 5 bases and J by 5 bases; unmatched bases: 6.

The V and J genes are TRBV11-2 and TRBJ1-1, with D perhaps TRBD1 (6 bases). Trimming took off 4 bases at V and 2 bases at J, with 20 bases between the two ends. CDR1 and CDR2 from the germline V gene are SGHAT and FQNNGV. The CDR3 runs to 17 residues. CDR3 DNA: TGTGCCAGCAGCTCCAGACCTACCCGACAGGCAAACACTGAAGCTTTCTTT. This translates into CASSSRPTRQANTEAFF.

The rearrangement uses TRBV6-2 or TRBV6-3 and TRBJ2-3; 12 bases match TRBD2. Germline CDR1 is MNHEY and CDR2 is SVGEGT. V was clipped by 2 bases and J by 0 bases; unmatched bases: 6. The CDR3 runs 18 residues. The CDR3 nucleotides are TGTGCCAGCAGTTACCTCCCTAGCGGGGGGGCTAGCACAGATACGCAGTATTTT. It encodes CASSYLPSGGASTDTQYF.

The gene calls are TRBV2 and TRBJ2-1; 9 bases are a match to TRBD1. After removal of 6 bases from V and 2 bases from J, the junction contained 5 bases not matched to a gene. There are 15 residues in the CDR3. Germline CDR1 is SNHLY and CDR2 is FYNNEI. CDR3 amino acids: CASRGTGRPYNEQFF. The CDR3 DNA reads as TGTGCCAGCAGGGGGACAGGGAGGCCCTACAATGAGCAGTTCTTC.

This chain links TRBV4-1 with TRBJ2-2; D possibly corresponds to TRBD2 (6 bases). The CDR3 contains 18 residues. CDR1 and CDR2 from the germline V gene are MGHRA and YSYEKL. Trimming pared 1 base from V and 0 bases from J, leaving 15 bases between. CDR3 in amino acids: CASSQGLGLETNTGELFF. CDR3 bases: TGCGCCAGCAGCCAAGGGTTGGGACTGGAAACGAACACCGGGGAGCTGTTTTTT.

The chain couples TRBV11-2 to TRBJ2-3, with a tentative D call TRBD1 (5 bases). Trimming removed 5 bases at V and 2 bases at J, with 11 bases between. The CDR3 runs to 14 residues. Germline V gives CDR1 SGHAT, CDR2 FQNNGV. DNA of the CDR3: TGTGCCAGCAGCCTTTCGACAGCCACAGATACGCAGTATTTT. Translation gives CASSLSTATDTQYF.

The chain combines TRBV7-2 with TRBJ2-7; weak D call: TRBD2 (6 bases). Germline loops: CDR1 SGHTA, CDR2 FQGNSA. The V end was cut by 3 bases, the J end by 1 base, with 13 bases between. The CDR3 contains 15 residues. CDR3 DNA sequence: TGTGCCAGCAGCTTGGGACTTCCAGGGTCCTACGAGCAGTACTTC. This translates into CASSLGLPGSYEQYF.

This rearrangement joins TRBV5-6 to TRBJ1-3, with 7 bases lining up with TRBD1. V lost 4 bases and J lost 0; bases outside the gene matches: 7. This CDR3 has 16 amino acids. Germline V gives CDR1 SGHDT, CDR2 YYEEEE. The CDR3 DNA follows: TGTGCCAGCAGCGTACGGGACAGTTTCTCTGGAAACACCATATATTTT. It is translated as CASSVRDSFSGNTIYF.

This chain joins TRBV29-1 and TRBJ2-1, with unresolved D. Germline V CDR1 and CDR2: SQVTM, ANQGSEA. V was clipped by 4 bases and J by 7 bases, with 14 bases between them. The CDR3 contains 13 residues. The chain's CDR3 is CSVVVHRTNEQFF. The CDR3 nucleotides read TGCAGCGTTGTTGTGCACAGAACAAATGAGCAGTTCTTC.

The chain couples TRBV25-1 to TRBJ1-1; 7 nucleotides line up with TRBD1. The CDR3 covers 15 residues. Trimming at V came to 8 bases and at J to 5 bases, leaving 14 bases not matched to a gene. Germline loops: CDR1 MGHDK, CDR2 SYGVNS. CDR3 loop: CASGRQGRVRTEAFF. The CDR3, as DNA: TGTGCCAGCGGACGACAGGGAAGGGTAAGGACTGAAGCTTTCTTT.

CDR3 amino acids: CASSFWTGGPNTEAFF. The CDR3 nucleotides read TGTGCCAGCAGCTTCTGGACGGGGGGCCCGAACACTGAAGCTTTCTTT. The rearrangement uses TRBV7-9 and TRBJ1-1, with D perhaps TRBD1 (6 bases). V gave up 3 bases and J gave up 1 base, with 15 bases separating them. The CDR3 consists of 16 residues. In germline, CDR1 is SEHNR, CDR2 FQNEAQ (reference sequence).

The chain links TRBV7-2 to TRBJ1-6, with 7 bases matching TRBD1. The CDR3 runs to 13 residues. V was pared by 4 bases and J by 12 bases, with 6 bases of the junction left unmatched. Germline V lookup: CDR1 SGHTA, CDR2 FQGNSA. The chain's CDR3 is CASSWGQTRPLHF. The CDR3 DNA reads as TGTGCCAGCAGCTGGGGACAGACGAGACCCCTCCACTTT.

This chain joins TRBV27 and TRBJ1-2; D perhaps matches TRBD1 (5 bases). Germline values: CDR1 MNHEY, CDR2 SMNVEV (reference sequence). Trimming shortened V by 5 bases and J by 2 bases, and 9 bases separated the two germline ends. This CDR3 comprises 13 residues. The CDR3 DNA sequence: TGTGCCAGCAGTCAATCAGGGAACTATGGCTACACCTTC. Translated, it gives CASSQSGNYGYTF.

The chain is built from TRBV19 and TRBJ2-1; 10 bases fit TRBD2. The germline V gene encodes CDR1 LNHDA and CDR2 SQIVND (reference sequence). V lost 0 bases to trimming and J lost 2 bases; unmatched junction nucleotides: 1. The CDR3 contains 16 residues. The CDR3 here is CASSIETSGAYNEQFF. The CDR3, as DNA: TGTGCCAGTAGTATAGAAACTAGCGGGGCCTACAATGAGCAGTTCTTC.

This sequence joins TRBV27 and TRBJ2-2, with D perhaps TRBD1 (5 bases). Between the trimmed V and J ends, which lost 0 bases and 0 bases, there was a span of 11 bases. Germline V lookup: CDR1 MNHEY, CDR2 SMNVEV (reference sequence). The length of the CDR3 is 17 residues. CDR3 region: CASSLSTGNANTGELFF. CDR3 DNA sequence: TGTGCCAGCAGTTTATCTACAGGCAACGCGAACACCGGGGAGCTGTTTTTT.

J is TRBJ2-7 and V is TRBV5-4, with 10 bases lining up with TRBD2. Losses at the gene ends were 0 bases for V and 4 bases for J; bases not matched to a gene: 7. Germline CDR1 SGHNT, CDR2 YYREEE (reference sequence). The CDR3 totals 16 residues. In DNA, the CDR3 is TGTGCCAGCAGCTTGGGCCTAGCGGGGGCCCGTTACGAGCAGTACTTC. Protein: CASSLGLAGARYEQYF.

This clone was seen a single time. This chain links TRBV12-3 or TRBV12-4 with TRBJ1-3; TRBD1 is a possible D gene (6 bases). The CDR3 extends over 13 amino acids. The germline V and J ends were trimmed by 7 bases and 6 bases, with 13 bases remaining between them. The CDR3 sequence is CASTPGHTNTIYF. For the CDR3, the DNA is TGTGCCAGCACCCCGGGACACACAAACACCATATATTTT.

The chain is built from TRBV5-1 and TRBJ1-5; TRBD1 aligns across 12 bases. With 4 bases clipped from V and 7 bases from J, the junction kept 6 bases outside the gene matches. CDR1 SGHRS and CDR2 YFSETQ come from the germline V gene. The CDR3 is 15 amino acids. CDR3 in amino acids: CASSRDRGLGQPQHF. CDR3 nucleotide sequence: TGCGCCAGCAGCAGGGACAGGGGGCTGGGGCAGCCCCAGCATTTT.